This T cell receptor beta chain was documented in a study of T cells in Graves' hyperthyroidism and ophthalmopathy. The V end lost 3 bases, the J end lost 8 bases, and 19 bases lay between the germline ends. Germline CDR1 and CDR2: MGHRA and YSYEKL. The CDR3 is 16 residues long. There were TCR beta CDR3 regions amplified from RNA transcripts. TCR CDR3 underwent first-round RT-PCR with the HTBI primer set. TCRdb reprocessed the multiplex PCR reads with MiXCR, giving one entry per CDR3 protein. Here the sample spans about 480,000 distinct CDR3 sequences, approximately 15% being singletons. This clonotype was seen at least ten times.

This TCR came from a woman aged 18-29 years with Graves' hyperthyroidism. The sequencing input was blood. The rearrangement links TRBV4-1 to TRBJ1-4; D ambiguous. CDR3 amino acids: CASSQTFDGGFEKLFF. CDR3 coding DNA: TGCGCCAGCAGCCAGACCTTCGACGGAGGTTTCGAAAAACTGTTTTTT.